Listed below are T cell receptor beta chains from one sample, sequenced in a study of cytomegalovirus exposure and HLA in healthy donors. Here immunoSEQ multiplex PCR was the method, and the copy in TCRdb shows in-frame clones only, minus some. The table lists some 120,000 clones, roughly four fifths of them singletons. Input material: PBMCs. The receptors come from a woman in her 50s in good health and CMV-seropositive. Each CDR3 is given with its conserved first and last residue. The D gene is left open where the match is weak. Some rows have no size entry. The others give once, few or many, or a class for an expanded clone.

v_call	cdr3_length	clone_size	j_call	d_call	cdr3_aa	cdr3_nt
TRBV4-1	14	NA	TRBJ2-1	NA	CASSQELASNEQFF	TGCGCCAGCAGCCAAGAGCTGGCATCGAATGAGCAGTTCTTC
TRBV28	14	NA	TRBJ1-5	NA	CASSPVDGNQPQHF	TGTGCCAGCAGTCCTGTAGACGGGAATCAGCCCCAGCATTTT
TRBV13	13	NA	TRBJ1-2	TRBD1	CASGQQGARGYTF	TGTGCCAGCGGACAACAGGGGGCGCGGGGCTACACCTTC
TRBV7-9	16	NA	TRBJ2-1	NA	CASSLTTRGVDNEQFF	TGTGCCAGCAGCTTAACTACGCGGGGTGTTGACAATGAGCAGTTCTTC
TRBV7-2	11	NA	TRBJ1-1	NA	CASSLYGRQVF	TGTGCCAGCAGCTTATACGGTAGACAGGTCTTT
TRBV7-8	18	few	TRBJ2-3	NA	CASSLDPGVLRGTDTQYF	TGTGCCAGCAGCTTAGACCCCGGGGTCCTCCGGGGCACAGATACGCAGTATTTT
TRBV2	11	NA	TRBJ2-3	NA	CASPGGDTQYF	TGTGCCAGCCCTGGAGGGGATACGCAGTATTTT
TRBV7-9	19	few	TRBJ1-2	TRBD1	CASSLVTGTGGSIAGGYTF	TGTGCCAGCAGCTTAGTGACCGGGACAGGGGGCTCCATAGCAGGTGGCTACACCTTC
TRBV7-9	15	NA	TRBJ1-2	NA	CSSSLGLPVNYGYTF	TGTTCCAGCAGCTTAGGACTGCCTGTTAACTATGGCTACACCTTC
TRBV2	13	NA	TRBJ1-3	NA	CASSSTPGNTIYF	TGTGCCAGCAGTTCTACGCCTGGAAACACCATATATTTT
TRBV11-1	15	NA	TRBJ2-3	TRBD1	CASSPKGARTDTQYF	TGTGCCAGCAGCCCTAAGGGGGCACGCACAGATACGCAGTATTTT
TRBV5-4	12	few	TRBJ2-1	NA	CASSFVAGEQFF	TGTGCCAGCAGCTTTGTCGCCGGGGAGCAGTTCTTC
TRBV12-5	14	few	TRBJ2-7	TRBD2	CASGRLAGGYEQYF	TGTGCTAGTGGTCGACTAGCGGGGGGCTACGAGCAGTACTTC
TRBV28	15	NA	TRBJ1-5	TRBD1	CASSGQVGSNQPQHF	TGTGCCAGCAGTGGACAGGTCGGAAGCAATCAGCCCCAGCATTTT
TRBV28	15	NA	TRBJ2-5	NA	CASSFPHGQQETQYF	TGTGCCAGCAGTTTCCCCCATGGGCAGCAAGAGACCCAGTACTTC
TRBV21-1	17	NA	TRBJ2-7	NA	CASSRQSPDRSCYEQYF	TGTGCCAGCAGCCGCCAGAGCCCGGACAGGTCCTGCTACGAGCAGTACTTC
TRBV7-9	18	NA	TRBJ2-1	TRBD1	CASSLESQWDRGRNEQFF	TGTGCCAGCAGCTTAGAGTCTCAATGGGACAGGGGGCGTAATGAGCAGTTCTTC
TRBV10-3	13	NA	TRBJ1-6	NA	CAITDDQRSPLHF	TGTGCCATCACTGACGACCAGCGGTCACCCCTCCACTTT
TRBV28	17	NA	TRBJ1-6	TRBD1	CASSGSGTGDYNSPLHF	TGTGCCAGCAGTGGTTCCGGGACAGGGGACTATAATTCACCCCTCCACTTT
TRBV11-3	14	NA	TRBJ2-1	NA	CASSLAAGGNEQFF	TGTGCCAGCAGCTTAGCGGCAGGGGGGAATGAGCAGTTCTTC
TRBV5-1	16	NA	TRBJ1-2	NA	CASSLGGEGRSGGYTF	TGCGCCAGCAGCTTGGGCGGGGAGGGTCGTTCAGGTGGCTACACCTTC
TRBV18	14	NA	TRBJ1-6	NA	CASSEASYNSPLHF	TGTGCCAGCTCTGAGGCCTCCTATAATTCACCCCTCCACTTT
TRBV15	16	NA	TRBJ1-4	NA	CVTSRDQAGANEKLFF	TGTGTCACCAGCAGAGATCAGGCAGGGGCTAATGAAAAACTGTTTTTT
TRBV7-8	15	NA	TRBJ2-7	NA	CASSLWLLTSYEQYF	TGTGCCAGCAGCTTATGGCTACTAACTTCCTACGAGCAGTACTTC
TRBV11-2	15	NA	TRBJ1-6	NA	CASSVGTSGNSPLHF	TGTGCCAGCAGCGTAGGGACTAGCGGGAATTCACCCCTCCACTTT
TRBV7-2	15	NA	TRBJ2-5	TRBD2	CASSSSGAGGETQYF	TGTGCCAGCAGCTCGAGCGGGGCGGGGGGGGAGACCCAGTACTTC
TRBV7-2	14	NA	TRBJ1-5	NA	CASSPWAANQPQHF	TGTGCCAGCAGCCCATGGGCCGCAAATCAGCCCCAGCATTTT
TRBV7-8	14	few	TRBJ2-7	NA	CASSFQQSSYEQYF	TGTGCCAGCAGCTTCCAACAGAGCTCCTACGAGCAGTACTTC
TRBV5-1	14	NA	TRBJ2-7	NA	CASSLASVPYEQYF	TGCGCCAGCAGCTTGGCTAGCGTGCCCTACGAGCAGTACTTC
TRBV11-3	16	NA	TRBJ2-1	TRBD2	CASSLGSGGAYNEQFF	TGTGCCAGCAGCTTAGGTAGCGGGGGGGCCTACAATGAGCAGTTCTTC
TRBV5-6	18	NA	TRBJ1-5	TRBD1	CASSLGTGTVYSNQPQHF	TGTGCCAGCAGCTTGGGTACCGGGACAGTCTATAGCAATCAGCCCCAGCATTTT
TRBV6-1	13	NA	TRBJ2-7	NA	CASRGAASYEQYF	TGTGCCAGCAGAGGGGCCGCCTCCTACGAGCAGTACTTC
TRBV5-1	16	NA	TRBJ2-5	NA	CASSLAGTLTQETQYF	TGCGCCAGCAGCTTGGCCGGGACACTCACGCAAGAGACCCAGTACTTC
TRBV7-9	14	few	TRBJ2-7	NA	CASSLTVPLGEQYF	TGTGCCAGCAGCTTGACAGTGCCACTGGGTGAGCAGTACTTC
TRBV5-1	17	NA	TRBJ1-3	NA	CASRGAILDDSGNTIYF	TGCGCCAGCAGGGGAGCAATTTTAGACGACTCTGGAAACACCATATATTTT
TRBV5-1	17	NA	TRBJ2-1	TRBD2	CASSWNLLAGGPGEQFF	TGCGCCAGCAGCTGGAATCTACTAGCGGGGGGGCCTGGTGAGCAGTTCTTC
TRBV6-5	15	NA	TRBJ1-1	TRBD1	CASSYPGTGTTEAFF	TGTGCCAGCAGTTACCCCGGGACAGGGACCACTGAAGCTTTCTTT
TRBV5-1	14	NA	TRBJ1-1	TRBD1	CASSLTGGEAEAFF	TGCGCCAGCAGCTTGACAGGGGGCGAGGCTGAAGCTTTCTTT
TRBV15	15	NA	TRBJ2-7	TRBD1	CATSSGTGGAYEQYF	TGTGCCACCAGCAGTGGGACAGGGGGTGCCTACGAGCAGTACTTC
TRBV19	14	NA	TRBJ2-3	NA	CASSFPLGGDTQYF	TGTGCCAGTAGTTTTCCACTAGGGGGAGATACGCAGTATTTT
TRBV2	15	NA	TRBJ2-5	TRBD1	CASNPGQGAWETQYF	TGTGCCAGCAACCCGGGACAGGGGGCTTGGGAGACCCAGTACTTC
TRBV9	15	NA	TRBJ2-7	TRBD2	CASSVSAGPEYEQYF	TGTGCCAGCAGCGTATCAGCGGGGCCAGAGTACGAGCAGTACTTC
TRBV2	16	NA	TRBJ2-1	TRBD1	CASTEERGPFYNEQFF	TGTGCCAGCACTGAGGAGAGGGGGCCCTTTTACAATGAGCAGTTCTTC
TRBV10-2	13	NA	TRBJ2-5	NA	CASSATALETQYF	TGCGCCAGCAGCGCCACAGCCTTGGAGACCCAGTACTTC
TRBV29-1	13	few	TRBJ1-3	NA	CSATRGSGNTIYF	TGCAGCGCTACCAGGGGCTCTGGAAACACCATATATTTT
TRBV6-5	13	NA	TRBJ1-2	TRBD1	CASSYGTGEGYTF	TGTGCCAGCAGTTACGGCACAGGGGAAGGCTACACCTTC
TRBV7-2	16	NA	TRBJ1-6	NA	CASSLGVGHLNSPLHF	TGTGCCAGCAGCCTAGGCGTGGGACACCTTAATTCACCCCTCCACTTT
TRBV27	16	NA	TRBJ2-3	NA	CASSFRGQTSTDTQYF	TGTGCCAGCAGTTTCCGAGGACAGACTAGCACAGATACGCAGTATTTT
TRBV9	11	once	TRBJ2-1	NA	CASSQAYEQFF	TGTGCCAGCAGCCAGGCGTATGAGCAGTTCTTC
TRBV5-1	16	NA	TRBJ2-1	NA	CASSLGGSGSYNEQFF	TGCGCCAGCAGCTTGGGCGGGTCCGGGTCGTACAATGAGCAGTTCTTC
TRBV28	19	NA	TRBJ2-3	TRBD2	CASRPSGTSGGVLTDTQYF	TGTGCCAGCAGACCCTCCGGGACTAGCGGGGGGGTCCTCACAGATACGCAGTATTTT